This TCR beta chain was found in a study of CD8+ T cells in alopecia areata. About the study: For the treated group, dosing was oral tofacitinib at 5 to 10 mg twice daily. Study outcomes and limitations: Scalp sample sequencing also detects resident alphabeta T cells of normal skin.

Extracted RNA was reverse transcribed, and the resulting cDNA served as sequencing template. Clones were sequenced by immunoSEQ multiplex PCR, and TCRdb holds only the in-frame ones, with some missing. Counted here are some 100,000 clones, approximately 38% occurring once; the ten biggest clones make up 3% to 3.5%. This clone was observed a few times. Its antigen is not known. It was from PBMCs that CD4+ and CD8+ T cells were sorted. Source material: CD4+ T cells sorted from blood. This receptor was taken from a human donor with alopecia areata.

The chain's CDR3 is CASSPNEEPGTEAFF. The CDR3 DNA is TGTGCCAGCAGCCCCAACGAAGAGCCGGGGACTGAAGCTTTCTTT. V gene TRBV4-2 combines with J gene TRBJ1-1; D is ambiguous. CDR1 is LGHNA, CDR2 YNFKEQ, per germline. V was shortened by 4 bases and J by 5 bases, with 17 bases between the two germline ends. This CDR3 comprises 15 residues.